This entry is about one T cell receptor (beta chain). Trimming cost V 2 bases and J 3 bases; bases outside gene matches: 2. CDR3 length: 14 amino acids. Germline V lookup: CDR1 SGHRS, CDR2 YFSETQ. Recruited during active infection, patients (from Seattle) were subsequently followed longitudinally. Produced via immunoSEQ multiplex PCR; TCRdb's table is partial and in-frame only. The sample lists 300,000 to 350,000 clones, approximately 90% occurring once. This entry comes from a study of blood T cell repertoires in COVID-19. On the study more broadly: Sites across the United States, Italy and Spain contributed samples from acute and convalescent COVID-19.

The chain carries TRBV5-1 and TRBJ1-1, with 9 positions matching TRBD1. Material for sequencing was peripheral blood. The clonotype comes from a woman aged 55-70 years with COVID-19, enrolled during active disease. The CDR3 sequence: CASSLWTGDTEAFF. The CDR3 DNA follows: TGCGCCAGCAGCTTATGGACAGGGGACACTGAAGCTTTCTTT.